A selection of T cell receptor beta chains follows, all from one sample in a study of blood T cell repertoires in COVID-19. Profiling relied on immunoSEQ multiplex PCR, and the TCRdb table lists in-frame clones only, not all of them. The sample has fewer than 200,000 clones; 82% are singletons. Sequenced material: PBMCs or T cells enriched from blood (not recorded which). The source is a man aged 60-69 years who had recovered from COVID-19. Both conserved end residues are part of each CDR3. Each record gives: V gene, D gene, clone size, J gene, CDR3 DNA, CDR3 protein. The D gene is left open where the match is weak. Only some rows state a clone size, as once, few, many or a class for expanded clones.

TRBV6-6,-,-,TRBJ2-5,TGTGCCAGCAGACCGACGGGAGTCCAAGAGACCCAGTACTTC,CASRPTGVQETQYF
TRBV27,-,-,TRBJ1-1,TGTGCCAGCAGTCCCCCTGGGGGGGAAAACACTGAAGCTTTCTTT,CASSPPGGENTEAFF
TRBV27,-,-,TRBJ1-1,TGTGCCAGCAGTTCCCCACTCGGGAGGGGGTCGAACACTGAAGCTTTCTTT,CASSSPLGRGSNTEAFF
TRBV3-1/TRBV3-2,-,-,TRBJ2-1,TGTGCCAGCAGCCAAGATGTGTACGGGAGTTCCTACAATGAGCAGTTCTTC,CASSQDVYGSSYNEQFF
TRBV4-2,TRBD2,-,TRBJ2-5,TGTGCCAGCAGCCAAGATTCGAGCGGGGGAGCCGTAAAGACCCAGTACTTC,CASSQDSSGGAVKTQYF
TRBV2,TRBD1,-,TRBJ1-2,TGTGCCAGTGTGTGGGACAGGGTATATGGCTACACCTTC,CASVWDRVYGYTF
TRBV9,-,-,TRBJ2-7,TGTGCCAGCGGTGGAGGGAGCGAGCAGTACTTC,CASGGGSEQYF
TRBV27,TRBD1,-,TRBJ1-6,TGTGCCAGCAGTTTCCGGGACAGGGCTAATTCACCCCTCCACTTT,CASSFRDRANSPLHF
TRBV28,-,-,TRBJ2-3,TGTGCCAGCAGTTTATGGGCGGGAAAGGCAGATACGCAGTATTTT,CASSLWAGKADTQYF
TRBV24-1,TRBD2,few,TRBJ2-1,TGTGCCACCAGTGACTCAACGCCCCCGACTAGCGGGATCTCCTACAATGAGCAGTTCTTC,CATSDSTPPTSGISYNEQFF
TRBV3-1/TRBV3-2,TRBD2,once,TRBJ2-1,TGTGCCAGCAGCCCTACTAGCGGGAGGTCCTACAATGAGCAGTTCTTC,CASSPTSGRSYNEQFF
TRBV11-2,-,-,TRBJ2-2,TGTGCCAGCAGCTTACTGCAAACAGGGCACACCGGGGAGCTGTTTTTT,CASSLLQTGHTGELFF
TRBV7-9,-,-,TRBJ1-6,TGTGCCAGCAGCCCTACAGAGTATTCACCCCTCCACTTT,CASSPTEYSPLHF
TRBV6-5,TRBD2,-,TRBJ2-1,TGTGCCAGTTCCGAGACTAGCGGGAGGAATAGTGAGCAGTTCTTC,CASSETSGRNSEQFF
TRBV2,TRBD1,-,TRBJ2-7,TGTGCCAGCAGTGAGACAGGGGGTTCCTACTACGAGCAGTACTTC,CASSETGGSYYEQYF
TRBV5-1,-,-,TRBJ1-6,TGCGCCAGCAGCTTCACCGGGACACAGGACTCACCCCTCCACTTT,CASSFTGTQDSPLHF
TRBV12-3/TRBV12-4,TRBD1,few,TRBJ1-1,TGTGCCAGCCGGAGGGGGCGGGACACTGAAGCTTTCTTT,CASRRGRDTEAFF
TRBV7-6,-,-,TRBJ1-4,TGTGCCAGCAGCCCACGCCCCTGGGAGAAACTGTTTTTT,CASSPRPWEKLFF
TRBV28,TRBD1,-,TRBJ2-7,TGTGCCAGCACAGGGGGCAGTTACGAGCAGTACTTC,CASTGGSYEQYF
TRBV6-5,-,-,TRBJ2-6,TGTGCCAGCAAAGCGGCTGGGGCCAACGTCCTGACTTTC,CASKAAGANVLTF
TRBV6-1,-,-,TRBJ1-2,TGTGCCAGCAGTGAAACTGATCGTGGCTATGGCTACACCTTC,CASSETDRGYGYTF
TRBV18,TRBD2,-,TRBJ2-5,TGTGCCAGCTCACCACTTTATCGGGAGGGCCTGGAGACCCAGTACTTC,CASSPLYREGLETQYF
TRBV14,TRBD2,once,TRBJ2-1,TGTGCCAGCAGCCCTGGACTAGCGGGAGGGCCTGAGCAGTTCTTC,CASSPGLAGGPEQFF
TRBV7-9,-,-,TRBJ2-1,TGTGCCAGCAGCGCGAATAGGAGGGTTTACAATGAGCAGTTCTTC,CASSANRRVYNEQFF
TRBV6-5,-,-,TRBJ1-1,TGTGCCAGCAAGCGGACCCACCAGGACACTGAAGCTTTCTTT,CASKRTHQDTEAFF
TRBV29-1,-,-,TRBJ2-2,TGCAGCGTCCGCCAGGGTGGTGAAGCCGGGGAGCTGTTTTTT,CSVRQGGEAGELFF
TRBV2,TRBD1,-,TRBJ2-2,TGTGCCAGCAGCGACGGACAGGGTAGAACCGGGGAGCTGTTTTTT,CASSDGQGRTGELFF
TRBV2,TRBD2,-,TRBJ2-1,TGTGCCAGCAGGGGAGGACTAGCGAATGAGCAGTTCTTC,CASRGGLANEQFF
TRBV7-2,TRBD1,-,TRBJ2-7,TGTGCCAGCAGCTTCCTTACCGGGACAGCCTCCTACGAGCAGTACTTC,CASSFLTGTASYEQYF
TRBV2,TRBD1,-,TRBJ2-3,TGTGCCAGCCGCCAGGGGGCGGGCACAGATACGCAGTATTTT,CASRQGAGTDTQYF
TRBV12-5,-,-,TRBJ2-1,TGTGCTAGTGGTAAACCCCCCACTGGTGAGCAGTTCTTC,CASGKPPTGEQFF
TRBV5-1,-,-,TRBJ2-5,TGCGCCAGCAGCCCGACACAGTCGGAGACCCAGTACTTC,CASSPTQSETQYF
TRBV10-3,-,-,TRBJ1-2,TGTGCCATCAGTGAGTCTGAGGGCGGCTACACCTTC,CAISESEGGYTF
TRBV6-1,-,-,TRBJ2-7,TGTGCCAGCAGTGAAAGCCGGAGCGAGCAGTACTTC,CASSESRSEQYF